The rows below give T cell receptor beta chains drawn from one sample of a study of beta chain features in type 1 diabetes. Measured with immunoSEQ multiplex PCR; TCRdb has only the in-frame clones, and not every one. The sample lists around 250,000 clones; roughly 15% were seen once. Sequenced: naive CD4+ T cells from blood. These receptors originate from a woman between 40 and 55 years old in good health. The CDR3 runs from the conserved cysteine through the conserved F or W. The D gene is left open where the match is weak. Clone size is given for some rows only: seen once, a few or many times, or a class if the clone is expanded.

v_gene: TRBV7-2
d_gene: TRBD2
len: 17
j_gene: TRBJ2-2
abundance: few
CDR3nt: TGTGCCAGCAGCTTAGCGCCCCTAGCGGGGGTAGCCGGGGAGCTGTTTTTT
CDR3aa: CASSLAPLAGVAGELFF

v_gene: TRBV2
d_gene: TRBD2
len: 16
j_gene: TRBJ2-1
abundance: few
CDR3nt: TGTGCCAGCAGTGAGTCTCAGCGGGGGGCCTACAATGAGCAGTTCTTC
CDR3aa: CASSESQRGAYNEQFF

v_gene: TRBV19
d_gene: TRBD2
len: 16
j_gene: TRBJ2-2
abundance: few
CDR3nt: TGTGCCAGTAGTACCCGGGGGGGCTGGGACACCGGGGAGCTGTTTTTT
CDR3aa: CASSTRGGWDTGELFF

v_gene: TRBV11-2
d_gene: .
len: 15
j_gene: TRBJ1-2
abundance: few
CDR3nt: TGTGCCAGCAGCTTAGGTCGGTCCACCGACTATGGCTACACCTTC
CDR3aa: CASSLGRSTDYGYTF

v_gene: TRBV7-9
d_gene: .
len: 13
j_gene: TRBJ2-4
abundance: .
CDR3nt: TGTGCCAGCAGTTCGGGGGCCAAAAACATTCAGTACTTC
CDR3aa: CASSSGAKNIQYF

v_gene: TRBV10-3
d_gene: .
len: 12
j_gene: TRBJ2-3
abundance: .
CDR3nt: TGTGCCACCAAGGGGTGGACAGATACGCAGTATTTT
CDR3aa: CATKGWTDTQYF

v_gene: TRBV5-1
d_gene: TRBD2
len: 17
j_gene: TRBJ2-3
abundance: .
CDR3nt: TGCGCCAGCAGTTTAGCCTCAAGCGGGGCTAGCACAGATACGCAGTATTTT
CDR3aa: CASSLASSGASTDTQYF

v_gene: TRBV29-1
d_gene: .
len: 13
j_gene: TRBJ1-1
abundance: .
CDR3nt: TGCAGCGCCGCGGAACATCAGAACACTGAAGCTTTCTTT
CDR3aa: CSAAEHQNTEAFF

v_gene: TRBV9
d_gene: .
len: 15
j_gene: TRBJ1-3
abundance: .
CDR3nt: TGTGCCAGCTCGACGGGGGGGCTCTCTGGAAACACCATATATTTT
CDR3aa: CASSTGGLSGNTIYF

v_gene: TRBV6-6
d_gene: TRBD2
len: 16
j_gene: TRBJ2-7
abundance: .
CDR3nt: TGTGCCAGCAGTTACCCCGCCGGGAGCGGGGGAGGCGAGCAGTACTTC
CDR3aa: CASSYPAGSGGGEQYF

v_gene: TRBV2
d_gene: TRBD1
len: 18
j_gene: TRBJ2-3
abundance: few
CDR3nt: TGTGCCAGCAAAAGGACCTTTTCGACAGGGGGGGGCGAAGATACGCAGTATTTT
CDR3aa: CASKRTFSTGGGEDTQYF

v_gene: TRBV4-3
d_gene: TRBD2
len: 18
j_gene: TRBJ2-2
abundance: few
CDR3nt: TGCGCCAGCAGCCAACCTGTAGCGGGGGGCCTGCCGCCCGGGGAGCTGTTTTTT
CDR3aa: CASSQPVAGGLPPGELFF

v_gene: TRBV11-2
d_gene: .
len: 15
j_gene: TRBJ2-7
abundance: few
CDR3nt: TGTGCCAGCAGCCTGCGTGGAGGGGGCTACTACGAGCAGTACTTC
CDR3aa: CASSLRGGGYYEQYF

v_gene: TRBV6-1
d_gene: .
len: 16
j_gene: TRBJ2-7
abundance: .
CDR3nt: TGTGCCAGCAGTGTCGCCGGGGAGCCCCTCGGGTACGAGCAGTACTTC
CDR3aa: CASSVAGEPLGYEQYF

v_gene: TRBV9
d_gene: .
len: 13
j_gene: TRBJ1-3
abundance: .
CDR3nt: TGTGCCAGCAGCGGTTCTCCCGGAAACACCATATATTTT
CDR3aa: CASSGSPGNTIYF

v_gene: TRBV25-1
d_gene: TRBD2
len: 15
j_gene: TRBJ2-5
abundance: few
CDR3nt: TGTGCCAGCAGTGCCGTAGCGGGGGCGGGGGAGACCCAGTACTTC
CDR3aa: CASSAVAGAGETQYF

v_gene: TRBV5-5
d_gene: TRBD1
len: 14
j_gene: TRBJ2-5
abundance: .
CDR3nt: TGTGCCAGCAGCGGTACCGGGACAGGGGGAACCCAGTACTTC
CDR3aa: CASSGTGTGGTQYF

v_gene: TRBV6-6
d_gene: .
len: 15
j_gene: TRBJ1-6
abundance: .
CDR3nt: TGTGCCAGCAGTTCTCCGGGACATTGGAATTCACCCCTCCACTTT
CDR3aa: CASSSPGHWNSPLHF

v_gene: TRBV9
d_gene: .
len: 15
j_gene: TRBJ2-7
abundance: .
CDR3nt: TGTGCCAGCAGCGGCCATCCTGTAGGCGCGGGAGAGCAGTACTTC
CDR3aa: CASSGHPVGAGEQYF

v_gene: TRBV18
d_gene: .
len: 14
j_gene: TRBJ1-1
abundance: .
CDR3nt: TGTGCCAGCTCGTACAGGGCCCAAAACACTGAAGCTTTCTTT
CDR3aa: CASSYRAQNTEAFF

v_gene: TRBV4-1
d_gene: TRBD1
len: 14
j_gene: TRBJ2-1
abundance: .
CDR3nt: TGCGCCAGCAGCCGACAGGGCACCTACAATGAGCAGTTCTTC
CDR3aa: CASSRQGTYNEQFF